Sequencing of this T cell receptor beta chain was carried out in a study of blood T cell repertoires in COVID-19. Looking at the study overall: Italy, Spain and the United States were the sources of the convalescent and acute COVID-19 samples. T cells, B-cell-depleted T cells, or PBMCs supplied cDNA or gDNA.

The V end lost 2 bases, the J end lost 1 base, and 6 bases lay between the germline ends. CDR1 is MNHEY, CDR2 SVGEGT, per germline. This CDR3 has 14 amino acids. Patients of the Seattle cohort, enrolled during active infection, were followed longitudinally. Original data processing: Reference gene primer amplification in the assay estimated nucleated cell counts. The method was immunoSEQ multiplex PCR; TCRdb's version includes in-frame clones alone and lacks a portion of them. The DNA was the basis for D and trimming; V, J and clone size are from that table. The table shows about 480,000 clones, with roughly nine tenths occurring only once.

The sequencing sample was made of peripheral blood. The rearrangement uses TRBV6-2 or TRBV6-3 and TRBJ1-5, with a tentative D call TRBD1 (5 bases). This clonotype originated in a man aged 18 to 30 with COVID-19, enrolled during active disease. The CDR3 nucleotides read TGTGCCAGCAGTTACGCAGGGAGCAATCAGCCCCAGCATTTT. Protein product: CASSYAGSNQPQHF.